In its sample, the clone carrying this T cell receptor beta chain was seen once. The antigen is undetermined. Germline V CDR1 and CDR2: SEHNR, FQNEAQ (reference sequence). V was cut by 2 bases and J by 6 bases, with 5 bases left in between. The CDR3 runs 12 residues. The treatment is: oral pan-JAK inhibitor, 5-10 mg twice daily. Lesional scalp tissue (obtained by punch biopsy) and peripheral blood were collected from alopecia areata patients. This specimen comes from a study of CD8+ T cells in alopecia areata. Study summary: Scoring of treated patients' severity used the percentage of affected scalp area.

Whole-study results and caveats: Tofacitinib yielded significantly lower scalp clonality and fewer expanded CD8+ clones among the top 100. TCR sharing was clearer in mice than between patients, perhaps partly owing to patient HLA diversity.

RNA was isolated and reverse transcribed to cDNA, the sequencing template. The protocol was immunoSEQ multiplex PCR, while the TCRdb copy is restricted to in-frame clones and leaves out a portion. This sample has 100,000 to 150,000 clones; roughly 57% occur once, and the top ten carry more than 5%. The material sequenced was CD4+ T cells sorted from blood, taken at week 4, from a patient treated with tofacitinib. The chain links TRBV7-9 to TRBJ1-5; D gene uncertain. The clonotype originates from a human donor with alopecia areata. Here the CDR3 DNA reads TGTGCCAGCAGCTTATTGGGTCAGCCCCAGCATTTT. It translates to CASSLLGQPQHF.